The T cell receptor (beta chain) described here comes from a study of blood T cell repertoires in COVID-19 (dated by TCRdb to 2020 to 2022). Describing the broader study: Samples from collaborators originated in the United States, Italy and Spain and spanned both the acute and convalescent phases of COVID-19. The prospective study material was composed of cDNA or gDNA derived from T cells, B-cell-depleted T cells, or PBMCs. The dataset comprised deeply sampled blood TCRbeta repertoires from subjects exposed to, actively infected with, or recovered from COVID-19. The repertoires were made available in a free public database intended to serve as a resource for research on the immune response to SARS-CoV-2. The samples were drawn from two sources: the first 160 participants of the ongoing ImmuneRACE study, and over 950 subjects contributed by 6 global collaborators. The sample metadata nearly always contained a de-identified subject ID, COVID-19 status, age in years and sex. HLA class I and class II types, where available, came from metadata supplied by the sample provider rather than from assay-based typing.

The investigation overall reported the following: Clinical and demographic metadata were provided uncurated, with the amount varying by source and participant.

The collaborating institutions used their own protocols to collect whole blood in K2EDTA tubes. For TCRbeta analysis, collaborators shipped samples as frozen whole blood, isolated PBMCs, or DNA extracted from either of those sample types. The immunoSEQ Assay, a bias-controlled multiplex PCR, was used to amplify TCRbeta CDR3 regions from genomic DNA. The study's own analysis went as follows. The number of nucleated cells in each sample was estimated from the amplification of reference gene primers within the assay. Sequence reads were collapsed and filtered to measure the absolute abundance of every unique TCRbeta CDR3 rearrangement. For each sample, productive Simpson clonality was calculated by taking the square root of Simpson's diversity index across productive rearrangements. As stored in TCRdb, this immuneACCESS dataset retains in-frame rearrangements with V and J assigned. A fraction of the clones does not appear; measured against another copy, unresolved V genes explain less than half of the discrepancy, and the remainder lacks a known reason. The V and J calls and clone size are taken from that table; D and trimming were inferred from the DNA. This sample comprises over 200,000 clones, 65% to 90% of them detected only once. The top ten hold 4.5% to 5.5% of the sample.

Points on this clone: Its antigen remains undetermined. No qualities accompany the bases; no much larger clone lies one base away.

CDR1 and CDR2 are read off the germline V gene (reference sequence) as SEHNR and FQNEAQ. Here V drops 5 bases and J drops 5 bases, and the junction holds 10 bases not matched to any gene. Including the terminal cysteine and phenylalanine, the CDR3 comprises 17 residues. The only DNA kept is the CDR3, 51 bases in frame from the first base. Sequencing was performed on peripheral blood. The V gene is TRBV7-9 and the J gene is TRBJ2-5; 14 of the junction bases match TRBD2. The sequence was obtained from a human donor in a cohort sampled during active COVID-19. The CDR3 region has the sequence CASSQPGLAGVRETQYF. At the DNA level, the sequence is TGTGCCAGCAGCCAGCCGGGACTAGCGGGAGTCAGGGAGACCCAGTACTTC. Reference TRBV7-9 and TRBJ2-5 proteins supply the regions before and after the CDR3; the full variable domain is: DTGVSQNPRHKITKRGQNVTFRCDPISEHNRLYWYRQTLGQGPEFLTYFQNEAQLEKSRLLSDRFSAERPKGSFSTLEIQRTEQGDSAMYLCASSQPGLAGVRETQYFGPGTRLLVL.